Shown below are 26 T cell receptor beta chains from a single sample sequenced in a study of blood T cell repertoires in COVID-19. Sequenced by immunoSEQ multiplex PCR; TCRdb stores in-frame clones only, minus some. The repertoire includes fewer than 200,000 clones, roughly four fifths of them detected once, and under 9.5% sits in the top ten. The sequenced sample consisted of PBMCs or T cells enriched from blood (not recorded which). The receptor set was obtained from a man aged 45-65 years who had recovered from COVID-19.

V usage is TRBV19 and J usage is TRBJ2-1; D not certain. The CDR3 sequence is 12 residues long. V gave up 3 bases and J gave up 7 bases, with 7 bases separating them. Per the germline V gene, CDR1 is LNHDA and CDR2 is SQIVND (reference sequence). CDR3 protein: CASSIARNEQFF. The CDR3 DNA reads TGTGCCAGTAGTATCGCCAGGAATGAGCAGTTCTTC.

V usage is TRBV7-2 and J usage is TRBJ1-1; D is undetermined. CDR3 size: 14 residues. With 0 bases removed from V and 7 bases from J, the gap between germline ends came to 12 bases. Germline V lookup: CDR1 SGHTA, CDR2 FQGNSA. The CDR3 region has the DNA TGTGCCAGCAGCTTAGCCCGCGCGGGAGGTGAAGCTTTCTTT. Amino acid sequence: CASSLARAGGEAFF. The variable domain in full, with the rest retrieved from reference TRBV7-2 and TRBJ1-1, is GAGVSQSPSNKVTEKGKDVELRCDPISGHTALYWYRQSLGQGLEFLIYFQGNSAPDKSGLPSDRFSAERTGGSVSTLTIQRTQQEDSAVYLCASSLARAGGEAFFGQGTRLTVV.

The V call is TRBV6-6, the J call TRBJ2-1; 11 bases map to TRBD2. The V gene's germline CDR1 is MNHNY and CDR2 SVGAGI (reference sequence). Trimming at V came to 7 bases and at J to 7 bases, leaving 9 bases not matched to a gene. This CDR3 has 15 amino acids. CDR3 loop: CASNTGTSGLNEQFF. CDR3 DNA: TGTGCCAGCAACACCGGGACTAGCGGTTTAAATGAGCAGTTCTTC.

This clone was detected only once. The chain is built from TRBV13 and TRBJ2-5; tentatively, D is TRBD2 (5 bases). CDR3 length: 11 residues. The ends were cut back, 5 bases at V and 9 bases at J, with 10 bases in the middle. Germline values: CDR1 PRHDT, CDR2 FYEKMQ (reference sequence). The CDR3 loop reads CASSDRGPQYF. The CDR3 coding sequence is TGTGCCAGCAGCGATCGGGGTCCCCAGTACTTC.

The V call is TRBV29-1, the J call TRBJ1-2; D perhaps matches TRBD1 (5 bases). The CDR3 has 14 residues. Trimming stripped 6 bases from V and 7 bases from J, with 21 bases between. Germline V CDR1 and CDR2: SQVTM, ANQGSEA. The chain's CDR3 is CSVLIGGSDSGYTF. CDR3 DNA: TGCAGCGTCTTAATTGGGGGGAGTGACAGTGGCTACACCTTC.

CDR3 residues: CASGTGQPGTEAFF. The CDR3, as DNA: TGTGCTAGTGGAACCGGACAGCCAGGGACTGAAGCTTTCTTT. The chain is built from TRBV12-5 and TRBJ1-1, with a weak D call TRBD1 (6 bases). Trimming removed 6 bases from V and 5 bases from J, with 16 bases in between. The CDR3 has 14 residues. Germline V lookup: CDR1 LGHNT, CDR2 FRNRAP.

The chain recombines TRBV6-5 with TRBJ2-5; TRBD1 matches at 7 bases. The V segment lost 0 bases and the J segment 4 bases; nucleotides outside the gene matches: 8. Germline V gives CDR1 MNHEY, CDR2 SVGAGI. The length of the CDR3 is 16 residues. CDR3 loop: CASSYSRTGDRETQYF. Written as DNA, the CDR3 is TGTGCCAGCAGTTACTCACGCACAGGGGATCGAGAGACCCAGTACTTC.

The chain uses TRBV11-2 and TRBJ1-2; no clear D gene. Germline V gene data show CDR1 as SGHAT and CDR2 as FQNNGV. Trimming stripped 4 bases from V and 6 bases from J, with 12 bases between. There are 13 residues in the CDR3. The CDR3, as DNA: TGTGCCAGCAGCTATAGACGGGTGAATGGCTACACCTTC. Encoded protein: CASSYRRVNGYTF.

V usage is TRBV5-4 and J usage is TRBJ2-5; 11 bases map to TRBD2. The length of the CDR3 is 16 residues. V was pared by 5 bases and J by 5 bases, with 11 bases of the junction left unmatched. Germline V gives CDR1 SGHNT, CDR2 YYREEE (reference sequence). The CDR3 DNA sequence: TGTGCCAGCAGTTCAACAGTAGCGGGGGGGCAGGAGACCCAGTACTTC. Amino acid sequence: CASSSTVAGGQETQYF.

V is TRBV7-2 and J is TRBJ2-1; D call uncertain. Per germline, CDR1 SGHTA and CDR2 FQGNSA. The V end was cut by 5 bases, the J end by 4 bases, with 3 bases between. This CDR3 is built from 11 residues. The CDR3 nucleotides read TGTGCCAGCAGCCCTTACAATGAGCAGTTCTTC. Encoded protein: CASSPYNEQFF.

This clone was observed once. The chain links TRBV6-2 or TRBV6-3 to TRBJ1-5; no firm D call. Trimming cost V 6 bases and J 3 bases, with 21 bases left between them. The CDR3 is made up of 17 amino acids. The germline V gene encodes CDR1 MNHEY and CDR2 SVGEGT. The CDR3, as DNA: TGTGCCAGCAGCCTAGCGCCCCGAGGCGGAGTCAATCAGCCCCAGCATTTT. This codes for CASSLAPRGGVNQPQHF.

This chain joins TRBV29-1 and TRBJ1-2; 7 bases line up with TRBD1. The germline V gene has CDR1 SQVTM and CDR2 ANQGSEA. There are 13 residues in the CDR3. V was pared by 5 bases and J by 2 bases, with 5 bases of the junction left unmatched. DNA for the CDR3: TGCAGCGTTTGGACAGGAGACAACTATGGCTACACCTTC. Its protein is CSVWTGDNYGYTF.

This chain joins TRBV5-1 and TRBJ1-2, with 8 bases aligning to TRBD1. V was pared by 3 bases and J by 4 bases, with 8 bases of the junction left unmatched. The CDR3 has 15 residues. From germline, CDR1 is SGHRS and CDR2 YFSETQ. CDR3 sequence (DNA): TGCGCCAGCAGCTGGGGCACAGGGGGAAGCTATGGCTACACCTTC. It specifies CASSWGTGGSYGYTF.

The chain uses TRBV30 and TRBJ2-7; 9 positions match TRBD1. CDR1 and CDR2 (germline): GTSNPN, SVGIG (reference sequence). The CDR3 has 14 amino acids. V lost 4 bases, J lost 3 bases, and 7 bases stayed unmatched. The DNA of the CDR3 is TGTGCCTGGAATTCCGGGACAGGGAACTACGAGCAGTACTTC. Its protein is CAWNSGTGNYEQYF.

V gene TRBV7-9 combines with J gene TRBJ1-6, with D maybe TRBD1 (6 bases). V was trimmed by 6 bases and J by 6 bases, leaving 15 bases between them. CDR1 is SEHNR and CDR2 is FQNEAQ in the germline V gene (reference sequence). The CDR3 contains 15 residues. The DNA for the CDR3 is TGTGCCAGCAGTTTATCGGACAGCATTAATTCACCCCTCCACTTT. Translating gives CASSLSDSINSPLHF.

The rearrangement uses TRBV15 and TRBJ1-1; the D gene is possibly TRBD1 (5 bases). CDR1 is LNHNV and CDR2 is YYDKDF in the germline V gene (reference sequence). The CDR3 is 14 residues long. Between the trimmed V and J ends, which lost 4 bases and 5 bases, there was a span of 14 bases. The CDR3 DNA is TGTGCCACCAGCACCGTTCGGGGGGAAACTGAAGCTTTCTTT. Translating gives CATSTVRGETEAFF. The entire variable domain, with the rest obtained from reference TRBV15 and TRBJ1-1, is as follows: DAMVIQNPRYQVTQFGKPVTLSCSQTLNHNVMYWYQQKSSQAPKLLFHYYDKDFNNEADTPDNFQSRRPNTSFCFLDIRSPGLGDTAMYLCATSTVRGETEAFFGQGTRLTVV.

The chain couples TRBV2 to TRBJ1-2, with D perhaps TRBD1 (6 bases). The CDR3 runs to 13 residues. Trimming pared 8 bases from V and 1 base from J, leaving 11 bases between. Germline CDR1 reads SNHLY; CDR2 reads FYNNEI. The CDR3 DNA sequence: TGTGCCAGCGGCGGACAGCATAACTATGGCTACACCTTC. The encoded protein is CASGGQHNYGYTF.

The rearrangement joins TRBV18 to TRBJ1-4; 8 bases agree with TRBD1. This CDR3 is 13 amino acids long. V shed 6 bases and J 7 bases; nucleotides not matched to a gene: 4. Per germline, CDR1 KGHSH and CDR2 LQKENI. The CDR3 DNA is TGTGCCAGCTCCCCAGACAGGGGTGAAAAACTGTTTTTT. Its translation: CASSPDRGEKLFF.

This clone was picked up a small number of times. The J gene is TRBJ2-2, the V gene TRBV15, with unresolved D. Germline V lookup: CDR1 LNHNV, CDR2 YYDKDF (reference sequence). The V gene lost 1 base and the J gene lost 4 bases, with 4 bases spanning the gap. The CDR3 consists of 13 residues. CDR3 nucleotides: TGTGCCACCAGCAGAGCGGGCACCGGGGAGCTGTTTTTT. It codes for CATSRAGTGELFF.

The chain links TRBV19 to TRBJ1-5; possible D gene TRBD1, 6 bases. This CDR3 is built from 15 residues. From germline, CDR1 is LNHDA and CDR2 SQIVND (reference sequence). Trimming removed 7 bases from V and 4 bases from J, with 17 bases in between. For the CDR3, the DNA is TGTGCCAGTACCCTCGGCAGGGGTCGAAATCAGCCCCAGCATTTT. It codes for CASTLGRGRNQPQHF.

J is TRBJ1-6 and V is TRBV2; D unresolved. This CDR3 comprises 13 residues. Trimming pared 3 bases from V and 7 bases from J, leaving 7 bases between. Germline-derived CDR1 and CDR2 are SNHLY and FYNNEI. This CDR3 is CASSETGNSPLHF. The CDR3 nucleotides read TGTGCCAGCAGTGAGACCGGGAATTCACCCCTCCACTTT. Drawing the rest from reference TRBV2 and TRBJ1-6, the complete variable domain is EPEVTQTPSHQVTQMGQEVILRCVPISNHLYFYWYRQILGQKVEFLVSFYNNEISEKSEIFDDQFSVERPDGSNFTLKIRSTKLEDSAMYFCASSETGNSPLHFGNGTRLTVT.

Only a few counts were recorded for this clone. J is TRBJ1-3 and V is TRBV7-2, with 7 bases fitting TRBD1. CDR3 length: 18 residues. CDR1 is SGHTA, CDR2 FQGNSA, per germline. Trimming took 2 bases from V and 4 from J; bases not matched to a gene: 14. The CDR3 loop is CASSLFLLRQGAGNTIYF. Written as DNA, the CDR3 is TGTGCCAGCAGCTTATTCCTCCTGCGACAGGGAGCGGGAAACACCATATATTTT.

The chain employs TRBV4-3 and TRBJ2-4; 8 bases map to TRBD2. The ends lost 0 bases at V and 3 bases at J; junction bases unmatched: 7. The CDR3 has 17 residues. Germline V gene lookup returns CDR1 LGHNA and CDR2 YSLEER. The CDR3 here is CASSQDWTGGNKNIQYF. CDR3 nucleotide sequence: TGCGCCAGCAGCCAAGATTGGACGGGGGGGAACAAAAACATTCAGTACTTC.

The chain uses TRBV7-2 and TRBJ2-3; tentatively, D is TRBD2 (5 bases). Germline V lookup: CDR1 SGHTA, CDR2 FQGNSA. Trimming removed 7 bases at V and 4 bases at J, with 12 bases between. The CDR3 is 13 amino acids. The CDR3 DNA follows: TGTGCCAGCACTGGGAGCCCCGCAGATACGCAGTATTTT. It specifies CASTGSPADTQYF.

CDR3 DNA sequence: TGTGCCAGCAGCTTAGGGACTAGCGGGGGGGTGAGCTCCTACAATGAGCAGTTCTTC. Amino acids: CASSLGTSGGVSSYNEQFF. The rearrangement joins TRBV13 to TRBJ2-1; 14 bases align to TRBD2. The length of the CDR3 is 19 residues. The ends lost 0 bases at V and 0 bases at J; junction bases unmatched: 4. Germline CDR1 PRHDT, CDR2 FYEKMQ (reference sequence).

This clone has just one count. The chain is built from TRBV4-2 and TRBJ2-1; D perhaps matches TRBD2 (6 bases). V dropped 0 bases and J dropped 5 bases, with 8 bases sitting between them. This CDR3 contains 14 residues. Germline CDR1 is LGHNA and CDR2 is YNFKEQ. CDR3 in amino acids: CASSQDPGDNEQFF. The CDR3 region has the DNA TGTGCCAGCAGCCAAGATCCGGGGGACAATGAGCAGTTCTTC.